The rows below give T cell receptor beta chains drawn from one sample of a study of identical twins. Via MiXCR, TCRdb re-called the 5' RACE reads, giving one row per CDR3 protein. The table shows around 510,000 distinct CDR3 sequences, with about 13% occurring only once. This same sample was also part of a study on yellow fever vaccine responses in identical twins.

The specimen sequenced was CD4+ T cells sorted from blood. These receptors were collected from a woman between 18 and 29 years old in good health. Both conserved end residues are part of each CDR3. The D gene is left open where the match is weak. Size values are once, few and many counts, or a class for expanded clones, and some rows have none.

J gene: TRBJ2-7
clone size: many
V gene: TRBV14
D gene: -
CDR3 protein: CATYKSEQYF
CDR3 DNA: TGTGCCACCTACAAAAGCGAGCAGTACTTC

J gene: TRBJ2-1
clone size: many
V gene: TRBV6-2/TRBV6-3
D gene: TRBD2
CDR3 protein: CASSPALAGYYNEQFF
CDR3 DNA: TGTGCCAGCAGCCCCGCACTAGCGGGATACTACAATGAGCAGTTCTTC

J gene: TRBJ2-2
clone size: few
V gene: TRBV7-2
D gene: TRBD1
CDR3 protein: CASRNRQGGFTGELFF
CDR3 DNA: TGTGCCAGCAGAAATCGACAGGGTGGTTTCACCGGGGAGCTGTTTTTT

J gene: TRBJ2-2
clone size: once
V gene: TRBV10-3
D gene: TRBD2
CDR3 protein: CAISSSGGGANTGELFF
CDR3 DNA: TGTGCCATCAGTTCTAGCGGGGGGGGCGCGAACACCGGGGAGCTGTTTTTT

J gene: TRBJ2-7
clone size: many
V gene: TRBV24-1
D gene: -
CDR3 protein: CATSGGGRYDYEQYF
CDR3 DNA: TGTGCCACCAGTGGCGGAGGGCGGTATGACTACGAGCAGTACTTC

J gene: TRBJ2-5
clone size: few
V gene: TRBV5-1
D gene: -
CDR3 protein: CASASGGVPTQYF
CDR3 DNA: TGCGCCAGCGCCTCCGGGGGAGTGCCGACCCAGTACTTC

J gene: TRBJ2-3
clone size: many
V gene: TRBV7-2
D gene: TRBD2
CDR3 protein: CASSPWTSLTDTQYF
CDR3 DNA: TGTGCCAGCAGCCCGTGGACTAGCCTGACAGATACGCAGTATTTT

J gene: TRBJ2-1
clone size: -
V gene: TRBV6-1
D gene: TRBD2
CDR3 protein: CASSPRPGLDNNEQFF
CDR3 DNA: TGTGCCAGCAGCCCCAGACCGGGACTAGACAACAATGAGCAGTTCTTC

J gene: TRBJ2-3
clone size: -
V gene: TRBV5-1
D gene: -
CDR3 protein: CASSLVGGGPDTQYF
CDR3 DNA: TGCGCCAGCAGCTTGGTCGGGGGTGGCCCAGATACGCAGTATTTT

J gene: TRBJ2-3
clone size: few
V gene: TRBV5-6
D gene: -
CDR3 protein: CASSLVGRASTDTQYF
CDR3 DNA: TGTGCCAGCAGCTTGGTGGGCAGGGCATCCACAGATACGCAGTATTTT

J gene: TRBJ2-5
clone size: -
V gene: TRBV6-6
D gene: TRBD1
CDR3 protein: CASSYLGGETQYF
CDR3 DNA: TGTGCCAGCAGTTATCTAGGGGGCGAGACCCAGTACTTC

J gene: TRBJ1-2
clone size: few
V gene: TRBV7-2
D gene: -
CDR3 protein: CASSSTINYGYTF
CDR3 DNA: TGTGCCAGCAGCTCAACTATTAACTATGGCTACACCTTC

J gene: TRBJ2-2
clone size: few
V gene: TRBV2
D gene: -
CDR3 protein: CASSYKRGGELFF
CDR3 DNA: TGTGCCAGCAGTTACAAGAGGGGCGGGGAGCTGTTTTTT

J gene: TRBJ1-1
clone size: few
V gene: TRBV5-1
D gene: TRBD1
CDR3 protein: CASSSQTGANAEAFF
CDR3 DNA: TGCGCCAGCAGCTCCCAGACAGGGGCAAACGCTGAAGCTTTCTTT

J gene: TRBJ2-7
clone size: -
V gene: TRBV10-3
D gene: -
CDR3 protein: CAISSVTTPPYEQYF
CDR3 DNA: TGTGCCATCAGCTCAGTTACCACACCACCCTACGAGCAGTACTTC

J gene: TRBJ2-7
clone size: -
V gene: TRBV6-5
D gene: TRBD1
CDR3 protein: CASSYSLGTGDRNEQYF
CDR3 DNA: TGTGCCAGCAGTTACTCGTTAGGTACAGGGGATCGGAACGAGCAGTACTTC

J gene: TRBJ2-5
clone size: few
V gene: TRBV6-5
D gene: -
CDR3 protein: CASSEKTQYF
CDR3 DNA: TGTGCCAGCAGTGAGAAGACCCAGTACTTC

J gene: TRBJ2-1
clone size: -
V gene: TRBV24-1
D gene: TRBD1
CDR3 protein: CATSDLQGTGGSDEQFF
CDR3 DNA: TGTGCCACCAGTGATTTGCAAGGGACAGGGGGCTCTGATGAGCAGTTCTTC

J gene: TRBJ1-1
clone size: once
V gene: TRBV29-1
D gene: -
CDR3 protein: CSVGHTEAFF
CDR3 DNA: TGCAGCGTGGGGCACACTGAAGCTTTCTTT

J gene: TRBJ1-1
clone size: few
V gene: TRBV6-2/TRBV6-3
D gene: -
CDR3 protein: CASSYSRGTEAFF
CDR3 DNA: TGTGCCAGCAGTTACTCGCGGGGCACTGAAGCTTTCTTT

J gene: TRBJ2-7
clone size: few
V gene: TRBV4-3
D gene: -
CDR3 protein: CASSQDLQGSYEQYF
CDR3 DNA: TGCGCCAGCAGCCAAGATCTACAGGGTTCCTACGAGCAGTACTTC

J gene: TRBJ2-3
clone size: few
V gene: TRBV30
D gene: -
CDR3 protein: CAWTRGTDTQYF
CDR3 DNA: TGTGCCTGGACCCGGGGAACAGATACGCAGTATTTT

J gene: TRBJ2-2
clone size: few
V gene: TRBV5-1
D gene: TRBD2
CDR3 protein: CASSSTSGGSNTGELFF
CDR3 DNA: TGCGCCAGCAGCTCGACTAGCGGGGGCTCGAACACCGGGGAGCTGTTTTTT

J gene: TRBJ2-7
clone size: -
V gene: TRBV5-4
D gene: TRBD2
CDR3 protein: CASSSASGGSFYEQYF
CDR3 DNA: TGTGCCAGCAGCTCGGCCAGCGGCGGGAGCTTCTACGAGCAGTACTTC

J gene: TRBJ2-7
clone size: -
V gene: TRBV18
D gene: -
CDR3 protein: CASSPTRGDYEQYF
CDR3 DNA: TGTGCCAGCTCACCGACCAGGGGGGACTACGAGCAGTACTTC

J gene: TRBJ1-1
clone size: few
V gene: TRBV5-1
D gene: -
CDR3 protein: CASSFVKKGNTEAFF
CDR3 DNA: TGCGCCAGCAGCTTTGTCAAAAAAGGGAACACTGAAGCTTTCTTT

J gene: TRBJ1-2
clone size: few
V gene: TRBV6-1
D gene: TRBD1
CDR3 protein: CASSKGQVLRAYGYTF
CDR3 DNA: TGTGCCAGCAGTAAAGGACAGGTCCTTCGGGCCTATGGCTACACCTTC

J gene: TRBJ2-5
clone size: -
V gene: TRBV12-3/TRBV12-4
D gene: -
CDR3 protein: CASSLDKHGETQYF
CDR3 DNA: TGTGCCAGCAGTTTAGACAAGCACGGCGAGACCCAGTACTTC

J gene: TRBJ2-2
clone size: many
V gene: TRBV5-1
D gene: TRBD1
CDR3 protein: CASSVRQGGNTGELFF
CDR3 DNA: TGCGCCAGCAGCGTACGACAGGGGGGGAACACCGGGGAGCTGTTTTTT

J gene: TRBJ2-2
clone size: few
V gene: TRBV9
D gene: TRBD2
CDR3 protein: CASSGGGTSGGNTGELFF
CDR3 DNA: TGTGCCAGCAGCGGAGGGGGGACTAGCGGGGGAAACACCGGGGAGCTGTTTTTT

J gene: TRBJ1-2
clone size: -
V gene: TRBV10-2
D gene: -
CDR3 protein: CASSDTFWDGYTF
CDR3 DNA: TGCGCCAGCAGTGATACGTTTTGGGATGGCTACACCTTC

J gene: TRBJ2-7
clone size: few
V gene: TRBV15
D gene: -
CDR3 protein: CATSRDRQASYEQYF
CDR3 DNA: TGTGCCACCAGCAGAGATCGACAGGCTTCCTACGAGCAGTACTTC

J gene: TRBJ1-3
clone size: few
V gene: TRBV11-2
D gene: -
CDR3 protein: CASSNAGSGNTIYF
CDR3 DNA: TGTGCCAGCAGCAACGCGGGCTCTGGAAACACCATATATTTT

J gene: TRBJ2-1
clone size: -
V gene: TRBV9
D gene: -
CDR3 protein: CASSRLPFKVDEQFF
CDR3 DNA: TGTGCCAGCAGCCGTTTGCCCTTCAAAGTCGATGAGCAGTTCTTC

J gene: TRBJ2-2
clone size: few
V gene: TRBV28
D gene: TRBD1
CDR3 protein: CALGRAGGRTGELFF
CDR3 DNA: TGTGCTCTAGGGCGGGCAGGGGGACGCACCGGGGAGCTGTTTTTT

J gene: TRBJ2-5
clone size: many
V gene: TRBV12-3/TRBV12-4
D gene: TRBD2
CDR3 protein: CASSLELAGGQETQYF
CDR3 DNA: TGTGCCAGCAGTTTAGAACTAGCGGGGGGGCAAGAGACCCAGTACTTC

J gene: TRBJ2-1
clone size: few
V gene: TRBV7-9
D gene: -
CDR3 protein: CASSLTDSLDEQFF
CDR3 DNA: TGTGCCAGCAGCTTAACGGACAGCCTCGATGAGCAGTTCTTC

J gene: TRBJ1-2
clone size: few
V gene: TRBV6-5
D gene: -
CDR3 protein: CASSSGLSGYTF
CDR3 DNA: TGTGCCAGCAGTTCGGGACTGAGCGGCTACACCTTC

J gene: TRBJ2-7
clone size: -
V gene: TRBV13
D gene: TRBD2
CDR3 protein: CASSRRLAGVPRGPYEQYF
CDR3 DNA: TGTGCCAGCAGCCGAAGACTAGCGGGAGTCCCCCGGGGGCCCTACGAGCAGTACTTC

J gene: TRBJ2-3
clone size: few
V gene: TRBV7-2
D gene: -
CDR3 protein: CASSLAFTDTQYF
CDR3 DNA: TGTGCCAGCAGCTTAGCCTTCACAGATACGCAGTATTTT

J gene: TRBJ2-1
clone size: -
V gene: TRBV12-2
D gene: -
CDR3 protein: CASRFLGGNEQFF
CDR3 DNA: TGTGCAAGTCGCTTTCTCGGGGGCAATGAGCAGTTCTTC

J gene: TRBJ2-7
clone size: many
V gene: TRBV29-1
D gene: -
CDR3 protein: CSVGGQRGSYEQYF
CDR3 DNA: TGCAGCGTCGGGGGCCAGCGGGGATCCTACGAGCAGTACTTC

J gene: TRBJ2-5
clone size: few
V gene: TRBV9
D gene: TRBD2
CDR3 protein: CASSVGGRQETQYF
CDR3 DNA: TGTGCCAGCAGCGTAGGCGGGAGACAAGAGACCCAGTACTTC

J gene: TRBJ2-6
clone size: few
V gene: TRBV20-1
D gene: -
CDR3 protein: CSATTGGRANVLTF
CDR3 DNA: TGCAGTGCCACGACAGGTGGCAGGGCCAACGTCCTGACTTTC

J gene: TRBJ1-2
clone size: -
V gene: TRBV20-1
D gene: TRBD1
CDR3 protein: CSASVTGAPYGYTF
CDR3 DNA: TGCAGTGCTAGCGTGACAGGGGCCCCCTATGGCTACACCTTC

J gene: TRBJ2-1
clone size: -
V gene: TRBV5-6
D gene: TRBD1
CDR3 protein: CASRRQGASVNEQFF
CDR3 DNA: TGTGCCAGCAGGAGGCAGGGGGCCTCGGTAAATGAGCAGTTCTTC

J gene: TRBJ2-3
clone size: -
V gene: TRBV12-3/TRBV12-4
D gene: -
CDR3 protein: CASSPMEGASDTQYF
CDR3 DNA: TGTGCCAGCAGCCCGATGGAGGGCGCATCAGATACGCAGTATTTT

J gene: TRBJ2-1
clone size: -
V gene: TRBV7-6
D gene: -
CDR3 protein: CASSLRRGAYNEQFF
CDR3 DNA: TGTGCCAGCAGCTTAAGGAGGGGCGCCTACAATGAGCAGTTCTTC

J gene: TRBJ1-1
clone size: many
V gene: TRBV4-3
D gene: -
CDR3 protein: CASSQDGRGGEAFF
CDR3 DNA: TGCGCCAGCAGCCAAGATGGTAGGGGCGGTGAAGCTTTCTTT

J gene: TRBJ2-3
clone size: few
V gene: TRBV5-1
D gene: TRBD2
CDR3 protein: CGPTGSSGSPDTQYF
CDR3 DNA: TGCGGCCCAACGGGCTCGAGCGGGAGTCCCGATACGCAGTATTTT

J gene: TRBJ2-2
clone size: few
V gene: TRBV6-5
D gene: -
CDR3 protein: CASSYSLGLYTGELFF
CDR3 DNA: TGTGCCAGCAGTTACTCGCTGGGACTTTACACCGGGGAGCTGTTTTTT

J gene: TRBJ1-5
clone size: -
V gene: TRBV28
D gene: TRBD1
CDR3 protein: CASHRGSNQPQHF
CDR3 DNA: TGTGCCAGCCACAGGGGCAGCAATCAGCCCCAGCATTTT

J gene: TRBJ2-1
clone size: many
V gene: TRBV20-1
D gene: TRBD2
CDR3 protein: CSARRLFGTSGRNEQFF
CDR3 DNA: TGCAGTGCTAGGAGATTATTCGGGACTAGCGGGAGGAATGAGCAGTTCTTC

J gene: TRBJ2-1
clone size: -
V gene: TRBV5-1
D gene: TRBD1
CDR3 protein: CASRRQGSSYNEQFF
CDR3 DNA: TGCGCCAGCAGGCGACAGGGTAGCTCCTACAATGAGCAGTTCTTC

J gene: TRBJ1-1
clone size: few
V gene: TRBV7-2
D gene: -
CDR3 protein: CASSFRVMNTEAFF
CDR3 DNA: TGTGCCAGCAGCTTCCGGGTAATGAACACTGAAGCTTTCTTT